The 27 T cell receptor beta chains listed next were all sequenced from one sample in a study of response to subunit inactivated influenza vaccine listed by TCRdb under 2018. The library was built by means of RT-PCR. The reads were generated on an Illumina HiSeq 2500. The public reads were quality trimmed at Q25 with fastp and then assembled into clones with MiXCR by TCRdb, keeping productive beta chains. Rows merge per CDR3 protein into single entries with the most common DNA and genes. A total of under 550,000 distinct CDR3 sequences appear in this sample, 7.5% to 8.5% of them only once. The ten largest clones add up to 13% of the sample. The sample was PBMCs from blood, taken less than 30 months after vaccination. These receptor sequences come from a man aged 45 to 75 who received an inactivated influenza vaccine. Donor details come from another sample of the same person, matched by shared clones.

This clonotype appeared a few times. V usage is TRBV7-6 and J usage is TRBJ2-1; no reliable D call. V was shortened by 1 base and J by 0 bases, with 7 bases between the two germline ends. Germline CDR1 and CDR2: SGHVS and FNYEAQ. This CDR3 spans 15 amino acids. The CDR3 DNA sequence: TGTGCCAGCAGCTTAGGGTATAGCTCCTACAATGAGCAGTTCTTC. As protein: CASSLGYSSYNEQFF.

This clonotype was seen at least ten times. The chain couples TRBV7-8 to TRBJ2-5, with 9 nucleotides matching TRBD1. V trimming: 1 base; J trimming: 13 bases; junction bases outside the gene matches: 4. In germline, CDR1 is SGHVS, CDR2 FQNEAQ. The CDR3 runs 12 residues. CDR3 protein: CASSLGQGVLYF. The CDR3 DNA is TGTGCCAGCAGCTTAGGACAGGGGGTCTTGTACTTC.

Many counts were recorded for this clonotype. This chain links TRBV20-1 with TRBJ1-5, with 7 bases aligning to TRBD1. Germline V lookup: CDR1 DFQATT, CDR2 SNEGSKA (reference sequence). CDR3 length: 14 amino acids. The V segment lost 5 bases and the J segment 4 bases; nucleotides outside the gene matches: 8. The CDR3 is CSASTGTANQPQHF. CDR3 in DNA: TGCAGTGCTTCAACCGGGACAGCAAATCAGCCCCAGCATTTT.

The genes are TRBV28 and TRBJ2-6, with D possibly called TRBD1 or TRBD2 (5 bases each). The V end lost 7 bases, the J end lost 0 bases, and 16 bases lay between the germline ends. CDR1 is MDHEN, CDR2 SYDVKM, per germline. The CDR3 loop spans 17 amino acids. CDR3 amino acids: CASTADQGRSGANVLTF. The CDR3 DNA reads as TGTGCCAGCACCGCAGATCAGGGACGCTCTGGGGCCAACGTCCTGACTTTC.

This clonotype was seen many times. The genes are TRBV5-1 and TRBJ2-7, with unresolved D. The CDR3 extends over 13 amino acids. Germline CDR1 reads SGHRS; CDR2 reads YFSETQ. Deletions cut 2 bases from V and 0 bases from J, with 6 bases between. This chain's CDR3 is CASSLKGSYEQYF. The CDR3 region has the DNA TGCGCCAGCAGCTTAAAGGGCTCCTACGAGCAGTACTTC.

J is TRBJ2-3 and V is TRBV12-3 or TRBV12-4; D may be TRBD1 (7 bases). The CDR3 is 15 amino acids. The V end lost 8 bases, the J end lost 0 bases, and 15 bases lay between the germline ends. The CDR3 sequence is CASGRGTVSTDTQYF. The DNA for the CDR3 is TGTGCCAGCGGGCGCGGGACAGTGAGCACAGATACGCAGTATTTT.

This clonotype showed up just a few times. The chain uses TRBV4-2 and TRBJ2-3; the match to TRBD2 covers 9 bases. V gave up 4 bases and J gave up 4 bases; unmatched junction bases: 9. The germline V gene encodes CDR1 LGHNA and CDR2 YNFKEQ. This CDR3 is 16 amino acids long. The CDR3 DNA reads TGTGCCAGCAGCCCCCTGAGTAGCGGGGGCGCAGATACGCAGTATTTT. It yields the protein CASSPLSSGGADTQYF.

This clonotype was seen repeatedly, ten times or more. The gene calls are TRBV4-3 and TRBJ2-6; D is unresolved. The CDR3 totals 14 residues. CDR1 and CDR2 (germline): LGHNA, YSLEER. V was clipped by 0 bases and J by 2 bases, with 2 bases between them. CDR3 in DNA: TGCGCCAGCAGCCAAGATCCTGGGGCCAACGTCCTGACTTTC. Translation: CASSQDPGANVLTF.

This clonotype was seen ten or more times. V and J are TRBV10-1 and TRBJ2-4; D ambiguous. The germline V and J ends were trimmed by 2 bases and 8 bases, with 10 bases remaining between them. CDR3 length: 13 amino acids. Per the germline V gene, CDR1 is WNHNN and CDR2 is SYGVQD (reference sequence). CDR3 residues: CASSEGTGDIQYF. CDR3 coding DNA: TGCGCCAGCAGTGAGGGAACCGGTGACATTCAGTACTTC.

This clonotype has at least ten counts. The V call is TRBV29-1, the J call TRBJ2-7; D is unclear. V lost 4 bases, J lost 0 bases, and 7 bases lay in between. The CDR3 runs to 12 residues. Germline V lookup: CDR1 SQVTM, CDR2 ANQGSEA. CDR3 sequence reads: CSVGQASYEQYF. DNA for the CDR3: TGCAGCGTTGGGCAGGCCTCCTACGAGCAGTACTTC.

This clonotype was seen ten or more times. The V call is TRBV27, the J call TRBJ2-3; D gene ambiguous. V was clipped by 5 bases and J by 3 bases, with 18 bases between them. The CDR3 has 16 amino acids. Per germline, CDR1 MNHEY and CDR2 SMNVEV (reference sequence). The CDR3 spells CASSLLAGRMTDTQYF. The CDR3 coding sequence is TGTGCCAGCAGTCTCCTGGCCGGGCGGATGACAGATACGCAGTATTTT.

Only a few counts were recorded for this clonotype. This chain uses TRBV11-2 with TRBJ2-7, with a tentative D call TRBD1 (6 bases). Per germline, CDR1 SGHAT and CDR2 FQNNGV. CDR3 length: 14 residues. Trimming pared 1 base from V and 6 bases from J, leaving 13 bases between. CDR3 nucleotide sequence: TGTGCCAGCAGCTTAGTACGGGTAGGGGGCGAGCAGTACTTC. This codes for CASSLVRVGGEQYF.

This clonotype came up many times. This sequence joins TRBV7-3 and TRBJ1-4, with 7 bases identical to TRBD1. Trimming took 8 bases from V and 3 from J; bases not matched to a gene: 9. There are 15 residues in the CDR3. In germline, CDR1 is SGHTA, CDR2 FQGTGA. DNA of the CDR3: TGTGCCAGCGCCCCGACAGGGAAACCTAATGAAAAACTGTTTTTT. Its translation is CASAPTGKPNEKLFF.

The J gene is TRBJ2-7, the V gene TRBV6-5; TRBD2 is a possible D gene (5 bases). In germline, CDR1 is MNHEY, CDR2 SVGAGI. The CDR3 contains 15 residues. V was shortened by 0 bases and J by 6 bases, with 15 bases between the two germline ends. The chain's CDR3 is CASSYSLGDKSEQYF. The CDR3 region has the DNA TGTGCCAGCAGTTACTCTCTGGGAGATAAATCCGAGCAGTACTTC.

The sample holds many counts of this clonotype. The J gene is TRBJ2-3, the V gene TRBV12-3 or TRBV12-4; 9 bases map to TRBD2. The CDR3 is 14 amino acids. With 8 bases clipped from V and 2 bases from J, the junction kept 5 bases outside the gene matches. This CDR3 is CASRQREATDTQYF. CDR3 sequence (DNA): TGTGCCAGCCGGCAGCGGGAGGCCACAGATACGCAGTATTTT.

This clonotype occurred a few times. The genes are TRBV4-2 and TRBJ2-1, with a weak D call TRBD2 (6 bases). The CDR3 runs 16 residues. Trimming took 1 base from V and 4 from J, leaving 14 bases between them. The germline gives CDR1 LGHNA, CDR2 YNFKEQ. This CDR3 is CASSQVTGASYNEQFF. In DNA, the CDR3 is TGTGCCAGCAGCCAAGTTACGGGAGCTAGTTACAATGAGCAGTTCTTC.

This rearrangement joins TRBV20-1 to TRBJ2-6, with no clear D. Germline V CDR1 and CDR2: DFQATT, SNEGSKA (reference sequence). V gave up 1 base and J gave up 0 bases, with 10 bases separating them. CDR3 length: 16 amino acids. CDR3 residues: CSARGGRVSGANVLTF. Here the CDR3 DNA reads TGCAGTGCTAGAGGAGGACGAGTCTCTGGGGCCAACGTCCTGACTTTC.

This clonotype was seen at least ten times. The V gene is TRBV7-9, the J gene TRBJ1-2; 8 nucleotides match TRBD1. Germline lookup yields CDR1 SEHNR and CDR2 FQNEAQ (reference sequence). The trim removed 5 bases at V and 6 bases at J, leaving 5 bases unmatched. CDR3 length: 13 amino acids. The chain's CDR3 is CASSLPGGDGYTF. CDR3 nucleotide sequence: TGTGCCAGCAGCCTCCCAGGGGGCGATGGCTACACCTTC.

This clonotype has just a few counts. The CDR3 DNA reads as TGTGCCAGCAGCTTAGGCGGAGGCGCGGAGGAAAAACTGTTTTTT. Residues: CASSLGGGAEEKLFF. The chain carries TRBV7-9 and TRBJ1-4; D uncertain. This CDR3 has 15 amino acids. The V and J ends lost 1 base and 8 bases respectively, with 14 bases between them. Germline V lookup: CDR1 SEHNR, CDR2 FQNEAQ (reference sequence).

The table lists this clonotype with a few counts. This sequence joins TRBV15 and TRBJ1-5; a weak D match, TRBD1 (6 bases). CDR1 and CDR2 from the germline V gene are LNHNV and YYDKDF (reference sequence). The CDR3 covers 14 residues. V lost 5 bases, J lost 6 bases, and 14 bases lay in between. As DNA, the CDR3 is TGTGCCACCAGCTCCGGAGGGGGTTTTCAGCCCCAGCATTTT. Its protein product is CATSSGGGFQPQHF.

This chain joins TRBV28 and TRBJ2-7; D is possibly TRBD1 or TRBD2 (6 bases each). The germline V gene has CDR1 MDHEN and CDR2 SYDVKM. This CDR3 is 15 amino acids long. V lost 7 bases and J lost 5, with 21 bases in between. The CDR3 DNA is TGTGCCAGCACTACACCGGCCAGGGGAGGTGACGAGCAGTACTTC. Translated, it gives CASTTPARGGDEQYF.

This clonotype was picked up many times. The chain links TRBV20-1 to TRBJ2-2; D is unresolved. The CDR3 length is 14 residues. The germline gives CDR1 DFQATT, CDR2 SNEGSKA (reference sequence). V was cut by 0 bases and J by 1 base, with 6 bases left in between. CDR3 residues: CSARDLKNTGELFF. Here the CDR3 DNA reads TGCAGTGCTAGAGATTTAAAGAACACCGGGGAGCTGTTTTTT.

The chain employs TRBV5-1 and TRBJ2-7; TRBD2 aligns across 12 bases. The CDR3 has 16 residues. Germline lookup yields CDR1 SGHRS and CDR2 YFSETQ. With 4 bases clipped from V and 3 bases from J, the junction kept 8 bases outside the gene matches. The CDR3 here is CASSTGTSGLNYEQYF. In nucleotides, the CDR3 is TGCGCCAGCAGCACCGGGACTAGCGGGCTAAACTACGAGCAGTACTTC.

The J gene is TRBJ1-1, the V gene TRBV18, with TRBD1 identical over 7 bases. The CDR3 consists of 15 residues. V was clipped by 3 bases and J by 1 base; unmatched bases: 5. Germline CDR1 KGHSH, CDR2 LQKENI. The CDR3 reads CASSPRTGWNTEAFF. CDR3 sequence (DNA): TGTGCCAGCTCACCTAGGACAGGATGGAACACTGAAGCTTTCTTT.

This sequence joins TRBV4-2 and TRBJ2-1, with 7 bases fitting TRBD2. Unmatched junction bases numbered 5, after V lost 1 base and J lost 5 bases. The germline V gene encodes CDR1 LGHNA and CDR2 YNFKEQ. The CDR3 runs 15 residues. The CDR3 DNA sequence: TGTGCCAGCAGCCAAGGCGGCGGGAGAGACAATGAGCAGTTCTTC. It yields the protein CASSQGGGRDNEQFF.

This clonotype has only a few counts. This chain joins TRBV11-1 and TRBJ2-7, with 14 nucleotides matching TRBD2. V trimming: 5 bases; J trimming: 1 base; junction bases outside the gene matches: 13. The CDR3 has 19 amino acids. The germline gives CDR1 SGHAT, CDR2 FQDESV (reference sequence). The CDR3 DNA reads TGTGCCAGCAGCGGCCGAGGGACTAGCGGGAGTTGGGGTTCCTACGAGCAGTACTTC. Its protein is CASSGRGTSGSWGSYEQYF.

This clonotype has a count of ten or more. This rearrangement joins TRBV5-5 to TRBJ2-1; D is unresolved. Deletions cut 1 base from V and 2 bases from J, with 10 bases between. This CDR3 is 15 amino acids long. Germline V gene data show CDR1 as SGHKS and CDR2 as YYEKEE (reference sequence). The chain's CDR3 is CASSLLEETYNEQFF. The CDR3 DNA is TGTGCCAGCAGCTTGTTAGAGGAAACCTACAATGAGCAGTTCTTC.